Each of the 3 T cell receptor beta chains below was sequenced from the same sample in a study of blood T cell repertoires in COVID-19. This table comes from immunoSEQ multiplex PCR, and its TCRdb copy is limited to in-frame clones, with some not included. Found here are hundreds of thousands of clones, more than 70% of them singletons; the top ten hold roughly 8.8%. Source material: peripheral blood. The receptors originated from a woman between 45 and 60 years old with acute or convalescent COVID-19.

CDR3 coding DNA: TGTGCCACCAGTGATCCGCTCGGGACAGGTCTTATCGGGACCCAGTACTTC. This encodes CATSDPLGTGLIGTQYF. The chain combines TRBV24-1 with TRBJ2-5; 8 bases line up with TRBD1. Trimming removed 3 bases from V and 7 bases from J; junction bases left unmatched: 15. Germline lookup yields CDR1 KGHDR and CDR2 SFDVKD. The CDR3 covers 17 residues.

This sequence joins TRBV28 and TRBJ1-2; TRBD1 aligns across 7 bases. The germline V gene has CDR1 MDHEN and CDR2 SYDVKM. This CDR3 spans 14 amino acids. V was clipped by 4 bases and J by 3 bases; unmatched bases: 5. CDR3 amino acids: CASSWDSVDYGYTF. DNA of the CDR3: TGTGCCAGCAGTTGGGACAGCGTGGACTATGGCTACACCTTC.

The chain links TRBV4-1 to TRBJ1-1; 10 bases align to TRBD1. J was trimmed by 1 base and V by 5 bases; bases with no gene match: 10. Germline V CDR1 and CDR2: MGHRA, YSYEKL. The CDR3 contains 17 residues. The CDR3 spells CASSSTGTGVSNTEAFF. The CDR3 DNA sequence: TGCGCCAGCAGCTCTACCGGGACAGGGGTTTCGAACACTGAAGCTTTCTTT.